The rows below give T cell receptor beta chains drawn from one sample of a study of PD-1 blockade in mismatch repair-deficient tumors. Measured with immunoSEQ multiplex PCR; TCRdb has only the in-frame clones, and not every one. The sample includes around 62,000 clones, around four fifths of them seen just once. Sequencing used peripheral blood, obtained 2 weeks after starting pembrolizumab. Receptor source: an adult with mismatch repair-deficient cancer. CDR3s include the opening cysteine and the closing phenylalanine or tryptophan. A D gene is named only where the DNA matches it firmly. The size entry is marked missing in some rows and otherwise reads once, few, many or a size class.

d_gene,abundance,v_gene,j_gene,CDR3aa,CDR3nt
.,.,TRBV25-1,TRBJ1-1,CASSRTTEAFF,TGTGCCAGCAGCAGGACCACTGAAGCTTTCTTT
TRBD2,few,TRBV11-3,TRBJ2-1,CASSLTAGAYNEQFF,TGTGCCAGCAGCTTAACGGCGGGAGCCTACAATGAGCAGTTCTTC
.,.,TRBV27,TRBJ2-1,CASSQLDEQFF,TGTGCCAGCAGTCAACTAGATGAGCAGTTCTTC
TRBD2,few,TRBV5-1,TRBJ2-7,CASSWTSGQSYEQYF,TGCGCCAGCAGCTGGACTAGCGGGCAATCCTACGAGCAGTACTTC
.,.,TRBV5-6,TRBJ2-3,CASSDGGRGTDTQYF,TGTGCCAGCAGCGATGGGGGAAGGGGCACAGATACGCAGTATTTT
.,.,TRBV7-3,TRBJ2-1,CASSPMTGHNEQFF,TGTGCCAGCAGCCCGATGACAGGCCACAATGAGCAGTTCTTC
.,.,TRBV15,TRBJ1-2,CATSSFRRDYGYTF,TGTGCCACCAGCTCCTTTAGGCGTGACTATGGCTACACCTTC
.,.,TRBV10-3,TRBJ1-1,CAISPGWTEAFF,TGTGCCATCAGTCCGGGGTGGACTGAAGCTTTCTTT
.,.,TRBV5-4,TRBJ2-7,CASSLPDTYEQYF,TGTGCCAGCAGCCTTCCAGACACCTACGAGCAGTACTTC
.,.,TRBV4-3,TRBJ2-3,CASSQEALRELADTQYF,TGCGCCAGCAGCCAAGAGGCCCTGCGTGAATTGGCAGATACGCAGTATTTT
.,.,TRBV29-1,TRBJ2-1,CSVEDPGSSSYNEQFF,TGCAGCGTTGAAGATCCTGGCTCAAGCTCCTACAATGAGCAGTTCTTC